The next 28 T cell receptor beta chains were all read from a single sample in a study of blood T cell repertoires in COVID-19. Repertoires were generated with immunoSEQ multiplex PCR, while TCRdb's copy carries only in-frame clones and drops some. The sample holds about 200,000 clones, 89% seen once. Material: PBMCs or T cells enriched from blood (not recorded which). The receptors come from a young woman who had recovered from COVID-19.

In this sample, this clone turned up once. The chain links TRBV7-9 to TRBJ1-3, with 9 bases aligning to TRBD1. The CDR3 runs 16 residues. Trimming at V came to 5 bases and at J to 3 bases, leaving 8 bases not matched to a gene. The germline V gene encodes CDR1 SEHNR and CDR2 FQNEAQ (reference sequence). CDR3 sequence reads: CASSLGQGVGGNTIYF. In nucleotides, the CDR3 is TGTGCCAGCAGCCTGGGACAGGGTGTAGGTGGAAACACCATATATTTT.

The gene calls are TRBV10-3 and TRBJ1-1; TRBD1 is a possible D gene (5 bases). CDR1 is ENHRY and CDR2 is SYGVKD in the germline V gene. The ends were cut back, 0 bases at V and 5 bases at J, with 7 bases in the middle. The CDR3 loop spans 13 amino acids. The CDR3 sequence: CAISESAGTEAFF. The CDR3 DNA follows: TGTGCCATCAGTGAGTCGGCAGGGACTGAAGCTTTCTTT.

V and J are TRBV28 and TRBJ2-2, with D perhaps TRBD1 (7 bases). The CDR3 spans 13 residues. Trimming removed 6 bases from V and 7 bases from J, with 12 bases in between. The germline gives CDR1 MDHEN, CDR2 SYDVKM. The CDR3 nucleotides read TGTGCCAGCAGGCAGGGGGGTGGCGGGGAGCTGTTTTTT. It is translated as CASRQGGGGELFF.

V gene TRBV7-3 combines with J gene TRBJ1-2, with 7 bases identical to TRBD1. The V gene end was trimmed by 4 bases and the J gene end by 6 bases; junction bases not matched to a gene: 8. The CDR3 loop spans 14 amino acids. CDR1 and CDR2 from the germline V gene are SGHTA and FQGTGA. CDR3 sequence: CASSSDREEDGYTF. In DNA, the CDR3 is TGTGCCAGCAGCTCCGACAGGGAAGAAGATGGCTACACCTTC.

This clone was seen only once. The V gene is TRBV5-1, the J gene TRBJ2-3, with D perhaps TRBD2 (5 bases). Germline CDR1 is SGHRS and CDR2 is YFSETQ. The length of the CDR3 is 15 residues. Trimming left V 0 bases short and J 2 bases short, with 10 bases between. DNA of the CDR3: TGCGCCAGCAGCTTGGCCGCGGGTCTCACAGATACGCAGTATTTT. Its protein product is CASSLAAGLTDTQYF.

This clone was counted only a few times. The CDR3 reads CASSWDRSSYEQYF. CDR3 in DNA: TGTGCCAGTAGTTGGGACAGATCCAGCTACGAGCAGTACTTC. The chain has TRBV19 and TRBJ2-7; 7 nucleotides line up with TRBD1. Germline V gene sequence: CDR1 LNHDA, CDR2 SQIVND (reference sequence). Trimming cost V 5 bases and J 3 bases; bases outside gene matches: 7. The CDR3 is 14 amino acids.

In nucleotides, the CDR3 is TGCGCCAGCAGCCCCCTCGTCCGGGGGAAATACCAAGAGACCCAGTACTTC. The encoded protein is CASSPLVRGKYQETQYF. The chain recombines TRBV4-1 with TRBJ2-5, with D perhaps TRBD2 (6 bases). The germline V gene has CDR1 MGHRA and CDR2 YSYEKL. The CDR3 runs to 17 residues. Trimming stripped 4 bases from V and 0 bases from J, with 18 bases between.

This chain links TRBV6-5 with TRBJ2-5; 11 bases fit TRBD1. Germline V gene sequence: CDR1 MNHEY, CDR2 SVGAGI. V lost 2 bases and J lost 7; bases outside the gene matches: 6. The CDR3 is 15 amino acids. The CDR3 DNA follows: TGTGCCAGCAGTTACGCGGACAGGGGGCCTAGGACCCAGTACTTC. Translation gives CASSYADRGPRTQYF.

The CDR3 DNA reads as TGTGCCAGCAGCGACTTCCCAGATACGCAGTATTTT. Its protein is CASSDFPDTQYF. The chain recombines TRBV2 with TRBJ2-3; D remains ambiguous. The germline gives CDR1 SNHLY, CDR2 FYNNEI. V was shortened by 6 bases and J by 4 bases, with 8 bases between the two germline ends. The CDR3 length is 12 residues.

The gene calls are TRBV2 and TRBJ2-7; 7 bases align to TRBD1. This CDR3 is built from 14 residues. Germline V lookup: CDR1 SNHLY, CDR2 FYNNEI. Trimming cost V 6 bases and J 0 bases; bases outside gene matches: 5. CDR3 bases: TGTGCCAGCAGACGAGGACAGGACTCCTACGAGCAGTACTTC. Translating it yields CASRRGQDSYEQYF.

The V gene is TRBV3-1 (or the pseudogene TRBV3-2), the J gene TRBJ2-7; 9 nucleotides align to TRBD2. This CDR3 has 15 residues. Germline CDR1 LGHDT, CDR2 YNNKEL (reference sequence). J lost 3 bases, V lost 3 bases, and 6 bases had no gene match. Written as DNA, the CDR3 is TGTGCCAGCAGCCATTGGGTTAGCGGGGGCTACGAGCAGTACTTC. Encoded protein: CASSHWVSGGYEQYF.

The chain has TRBV7-9 and TRBJ1-3, with D unresolved. The germline CDR1 and CDR2 sequences are SEHNR and FQNEAQ (reference sequence). V was shortened by 2 bases and J by 4 bases, with 9 bases between the two germline ends. The CDR3 has 14 amino acids. The CDR3 spells CASSLPLEGNTIYF. The CDR3 DNA reads TGTGCCAGCAGCTTACCTCTCGAGGGAAACACCATATATTTT.

The rearrangement uses TRBV18 and TRBJ1-4; D may be TRBD1 (6 bases). This CDR3 contains 15 residues. With 0 bases removed from V and 9 bases from J, the gap between germline ends came to 14 bases. Looked up from germline, CDR1 is KGHSH and CDR2 is LQKENI. Written as DNA, the CDR3 is TGTGCCAGCTCACCACCGTTCAGGGGAGTCCAAAAACTGTTTTTT. Protein sequence: CASSPPFRGVQKLFF. Supplemented by reference TRBV18 and TRBJ1-4, the full variable domain reads NAGVMQNPRHLVRRRGQEARLRCSPMKGHSHVYWYRQLPEEGLKFMVYLQKENIIDESGMPKERFSAEFPKEGPSILRIQQVVRGDSAAYFCASSPPFRGVQKLFFGSGTQLSVL.

V and J are TRBV9 and TRBJ2-3; unclear D gene. V lost 0 bases, J lost 4 bases, and 12 bases lay in between. The CDR3 has 15 amino acids. Germline CDR1 reads SGDLS; CDR2 reads YYNGEE. CDR3 sequence reads: CASSVGPGSPDTQYF. CDR3 nucleotide sequence: TGTGCCAGCAGCGTAGGCCCCGGGTCACCAGATACGCAGTATTTT.

The V and J genes are TRBV30 and TRBJ2-1; TRBD1 might be the D (6 bases). V lost 2 bases to trimming and J lost 2 bases, with 13 bases between them. The CDR3 runs 15 residues. CDR1 GTSNPN and CDR2 SVGIG come from the germline V gene (reference sequence). Written as DNA, the CDR3 is TGTGCCTGGAGTCCTGGACAGTCGGCCTACAATGAGCAGTTCTTC. As protein: CAWSPGQSAYNEQFF. Based on the CDR3 plus reference TRBV30 and TRBJ2-1, the full variable domain is SQTIHQWPATLVQPVGSPLSLECTVEGTSNPNLYWYRQAAGRGLQLLFYSVGIGQISSEVPQNLSASRPQDRQFILSSKKLLLSDSGFYLCAWSPGQSAYNEQFFGPGTRLTVL.

V usage is TRBV9 and J usage is TRBJ2-2, with TRBD2 matching 8 bases. Germline values: CDR1 SGDLS, CDR2 YYNGEE. The CDR3 contains 18 residues. The V and J ends lost 0 bases and 1 base, in that order; junction bases with no gene match: 8. The CDR3 spells CASSVATLAGGNTGELFF. CDR3 in DNA: TGTGCCAGCAGCGTAGCGACGCTAGCGGGCGGGAACACCGGGGAGCTGTTTTTT.

This sequence joins TRBV11-2 and TRBJ2-2, with no clear D. Trimming left V 3 bases short and J 6 bases short, with 5 bases between. CDR1 is SGHAT and CDR2 is FQNNGV in the germline V gene. This CDR3 comprises 12 residues. CDR3 sequence: CASSFTAGELFF. CDR3 DNA: TGTGCCAGCAGCTTTACGGCCGGGGAGCTGTTTTTT.

DNA of the CDR3: TGTGCCAGTAGTATATCACTAGCGGTTCACGGGGAGCTGTTTTTT. It encodes CASSISLAVHGELFF. V gene TRBV19 combines with J gene TRBJ2-2; 8 bases fit TRBD2. Germline CDR1 reads LNHDA; CDR2 reads SQIVND (reference sequence). J was trimmed by 7 bases and V by 2 bases; bases with no gene match: 6. The CDR3 is made up of 15 amino acids. The variable domain in full, with the rest retrieved from reference TRBV19 and TRBJ2-2, is DGGITQSPKYLFRKEGQNVTLSCEQNLNHDAMYWYRQDPGQGLRLIYYSQIVNDFQKGDIAEGYSVSREKKESFPLTVTSAQKNPTAFYLCASSISLAVHGELFFGEGSRLTVL.

This chain joins TRBV28 and TRBJ2-2; D is uncertain. Germline V gives CDR1 MDHEN, CDR2 SYDVKM. Trimming stripped 6 bases from V and 6 bases from J, with 14 bases between. The length of the CDR3 is 14 residues. The CDR3 DNA reads as TGTGCCAGCAGGGTCGGCAGGATGGCCGGGGAGCTGTTTTTT. Translation: CASRVGRMAGELFF. The whole variable domain, filled in from reference TRBV28 and TRBJ2-2, reads DVKVTQSSRYLVKRTGEKVFLECVQDMDHENMFWYRQDPGLGLRLIYFSYDVKMKEKGDIPEGYSVSREKKERFSLILESASTNQTSMYLCASRVGRMAGELFFGEGSRLTVL.

This chain connects TRBV7-7 to TRBJ1-1; 12 bases line up with TRBD1. The germline V gene has CDR1 SSHAT and CDR2 FNYEAQ (reference sequence). V shed 5 bases and J 4 bases; nucleotides not matched to a gene: 14. The CDR3 has 18 residues. DNA of the CDR3: TGTGCCAGCAGCGCCTCCGGGACAGGGGGCGAGTTTAGCACTGAAGCTTTCTTT. Encoded protein: CASSASGTGGEFSTEAFF.

On this clone itself: The junction departs from germline at one end; a sequencing error may be responsible. This sequence joins TRBV5-6 and TRBJ1-1; 8 nucleotides align to TRBD1. The CDR3 is 11 residues long. Germline lookup yields CDR1 SGHDT and CDR2 YYEEEE. The CDR3 is CASSLSGQATF. CDR3 coding DNA: TGTGCCAGCAGCTTGTCGGGACAGGCTACCTTT. Full variable domain (rest looked up from reference TRBV5-6 and TRBJ1-1): DAGVTQSPTHLIKTRGQQVTLRCSPKSGHDTVSWYQQALGQGPQFIFQYYEEEERQRGNFPDRFSGHQFPNYSSELNVNALLLGDSALYLCASSLSGQATFGQGTRLTVV.

This CDR3 is CASTLTGPGANVLTF. For the CDR3, the DNA is TGTGCCAGCACCCTCACAGGGCCTGGGGCCAACGTCCTGACTTTC. The chain uses TRBV7-9 and TRBJ2-6; D may be TRBD1 (6 bases). Trimming removed 7 bases at V and 2 bases at J, with 12 bases between. CDR3 length: 15 amino acids. In germline, CDR1 is SEHNR, CDR2 FQNEAQ (reference sequence). Full variable domain (outside the CDR3, taken from reference TRBV7-9 and TRBJ2-6): DTGVSQNPRHKITKRGQNVTFRCDPISEHNRLYWYRQTLGQGPEFLTYFQNEAQLEKSRLLSDRFSAERPKGSFSTLEIQRTEQGDSAMYLCASTLTGPGANVLTFGAGSRLTVL.

This chain's CDR3 is CASSVADGVERGYSYEQYF. The DNA of the CDR3 is TGTGCCAGCAGCGTAGCGGATGGTGTCGAGCGGGGTTACTCCTACGAGCAGTACTTC. The V gene is TRBV9, the J gene TRBJ2-7, with 7 bases matching TRBD2. With V trimmed by 0 bases and J by 0 bases, 15 bases remained unmatched. CDR3 length: 19 residues. Looked up from germline, CDR1 is SGDLS and CDR2 is YYNGEE.

The J gene is TRBJ1-1, the V gene TRBV6-6; D unresolved. Germline CDR1 reads MNHNY; CDR2 reads SVGAGI (reference sequence). This CDR3 is 13 amino acids long. The ends were cut back, 4 bases at V and 1 base at J, with 7 bases in the middle. In DNA form, the CDR3 reads TGTGCCAGCAGTTTAACACGGAACACTGAAGCTTTCTTT. Translating it yields CASSLTRNTEAFF.

J is TRBJ2-3 and V is TRBV3-1 (or the pseudogene TRBV3-2), with D unclear. V was trimmed by 8 bases and J by 4 bases, leaving 7 bases between them. Germline V lookup: CDR1 LGHDT, CDR2 YNNKEL (reference sequence). The CDR3 is 11 residues long. The CDR3 DNA reads TGTGCCAGCTTATTTGCAGATACGCAGTATTTT. Protein: CASLFADTQYF.

The rearrangement links TRBV27 to TRBJ2-3; 9 positions match TRBD2. Losses at the gene ends were 6 bases for V and 1 base for J; bases not matched to a gene: 5. CDR3 length: 15 amino acids. Per the germline V gene, CDR1 is MNHEY and CDR2 is SMNVEV (reference sequence). Here the CDR3 DNA reads TGTGCCAGCAGCCGCGGGGGGGCTGGCACAGATACGCAGTATTTT. This sequence encodes CASSRGGAGTDTQYF.

This chain links TRBV5-6 with TRBJ2-2; 11 nucleotides match TRBD1. CDR1 and CDR2 (germline): SGHDT, YYEEEE. Trimming took 3 bases from V and 5 from J; bases not matched to a gene: 6. CDR3 length: 16 residues. The CDR3 DNA sequence: TGTGCCAGCAGCTGGGGACAGGGGGTATGGACCGGGGAGCTGTTTTTT. Its translation: CASSWGQGVWTGELFF. The full variable domain, in which reference TRBV5-6 and TRBJ2-2 provide the parts outside the CDR3, is DAGVTQSPTHLIKTRGQQVTLRCSPKSGHDTVSWYQQALGQGPQFIFQYYEEEERQRGNFPDRFSGHQFPNYSSELNVNALLLGDSALYLCASSWGQGVWTGELFFGEGSRLTVL.

This clone appeared once. This sequence joins TRBV5-1 and TRBJ2-2; D may be TRBD1 (6 bases). The germline V gene has CDR1 SGHRS and CDR2 YFSETQ. Trimming cost V 4 bases and J 2 bases, with 18 bases left between them. This CDR3 has 17 residues. The CDR3 protein is CASSRGSGTTNTGELFF. As DNA, the CDR3 is TGCGCCAGCAGCCGTGGTTCCGGGACAACTAACACCGGGGAGCTGTTTTTT.